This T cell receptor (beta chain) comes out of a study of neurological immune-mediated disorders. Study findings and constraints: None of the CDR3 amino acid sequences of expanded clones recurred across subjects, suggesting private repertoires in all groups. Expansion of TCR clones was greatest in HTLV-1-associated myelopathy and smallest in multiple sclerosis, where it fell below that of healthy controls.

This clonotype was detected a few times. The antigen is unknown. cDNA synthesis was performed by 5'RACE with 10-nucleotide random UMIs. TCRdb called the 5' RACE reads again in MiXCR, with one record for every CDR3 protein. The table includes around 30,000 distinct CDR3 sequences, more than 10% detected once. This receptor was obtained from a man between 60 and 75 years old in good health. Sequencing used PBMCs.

This CDR3 reads CASSAQGSTEAFF. CDR3 coding DNA: TGTGCCAGCAGTGCCCAGGGTAGCACTGAAGCTTTCTTT. The chain employs TRBV6-1 and TRBJ1-1; tentative D call: TRBD1 (5 bases). V lost 4 bases and J lost 4, with 10 bases in between. This CDR3 is built from 13 residues. Germline V gene lookup returns CDR1 MNHNS and CDR2 SASEGT.